This paragraph covers one T cell receptor beta chain sequence. The CDR3 sequence is 17 residues long. Germline V CDR1 and CDR2: MNHEY, SMNVEV (reference sequence). The germline V and J ends were trimmed by 5 bases and 1 base, with 18 bases remaining between them. The record originates from a study of blood T cell repertoires in COVID-19. The overall study: Some COVID-19 samples were acute and others convalescent; all came from the United States, Italy and Spain. PBMCs, B-cell-depleted T cells, or T cells provided the cDNA or gDNA that made up the material.

In the study's own analysis: Estimation of nucleated cell counts relied on the amplification of reference gene primers. Measured with immunoSEQ multiplex PCR; TCRdb has only the in-frame clones, and not every one. V, J and clone size reflect that table, while D and trimming were determined from the DNA. The sample contains 300,000 to 400,000 clones, around nine tenths of which appear only once. This TCR was recovered from a human donor in a cohort sampled during active COVID-19. The sequenced sample consisted of peripheral blood. The chain has TRBV27 and TRBJ1-5; TRBD1 is a possible D gene (6 bases). The DNA for the CDR3 is TGTGCCAGCAGTACGATCTCAGGGGACGGGAGCAATCAGCCCCAGCATTTT. Translation gives CASSTISGDGSNQPQHF.